This record covers a single T cell receptor (beta chain). This sample was taken from a study of blood T cell repertoires in COVID-19. In the study overall: The United States, Italy and Spain were the sources of the acute and convalescent COVID-19 samples.

From germline, CDR1 is SGHAT and CDR2 FQDESV (reference sequence). V lost 2 bases to trimming and J lost 2 bases, with 11 bases between them. The CDR3 totals 15 residues. Sequencing was performed with immunoSEQ multiplex PCR; in TCRdb, only in-frame clones are kept and a portion is missing. The table shows some 200,000 clones, with almost 80% occurring only once. The source is a woman aged 45-65 years who had recovered from COVID-19. Sequencing input: PBMCs or T cells enriched from blood (not recorded which). V gene TRBV11-1 combines with J gene TRBJ2-3; D is unclear. The CDR3 nucleotides read TGTGCCAGCAGCTTAATGCGGCAGCCCACAGATACGCAGTATTTT. This gives the protein CASSLMRQPTDTQYF.